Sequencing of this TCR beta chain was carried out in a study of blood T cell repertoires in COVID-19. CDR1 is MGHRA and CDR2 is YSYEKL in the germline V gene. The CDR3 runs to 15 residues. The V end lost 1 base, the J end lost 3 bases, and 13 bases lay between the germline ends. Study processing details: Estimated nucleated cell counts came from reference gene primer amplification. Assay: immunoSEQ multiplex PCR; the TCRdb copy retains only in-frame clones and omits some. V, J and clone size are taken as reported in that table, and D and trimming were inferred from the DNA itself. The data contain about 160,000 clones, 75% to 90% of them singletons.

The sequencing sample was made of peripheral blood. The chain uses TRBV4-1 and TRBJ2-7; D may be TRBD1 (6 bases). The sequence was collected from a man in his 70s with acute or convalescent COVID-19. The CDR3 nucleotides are TGCGCCAGCAGCCAAGCCGGGACACTCGTCTACGAGCAGTACTTC. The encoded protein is CASSQAGTLVYEQYF.